This is a list of T cell receptor beta chains from one sample in a study of CD8 T cells in Susac syndrome. A single record per CDR3 protein comes from TCRdb applying MiXCR to the immunoSEQ multiplex PCR reads. There are about 130,000 distinct CDR3 sequences in the sample; more than 90% occur only once, and roughly 0.08% lies in the top ten. The material sequenced was CD4+ T cells from PBMCs. Source of these receptors: a human donor in good health. The CDR3 runs from the conserved cysteine through the conserved F or W. Each record gives: CDR3 length, V gene, clone size, D gene, J gene, CDR3 protein, CDR3 DNA. The D gene is left open where the match is weak. Size values are once, few and many counts, or a class for expanded clones, and some rows have none.

len: 17
v_gene: TRBV3-1
abundance: NA
d_gene: TRBD1
j_gene: TRBJ2-2
CDR3aa: CASSQDHDRVLTGELFF
CDR3nt: TGTGCCAGCAGCCAAGATCACGACAGGGTATTGACCGGGGAGCTGTTTTTT

len: 14
v_gene: TRBV6-5
abundance: NA
d_gene: NA
j_gene: TRBJ2-5
CDR3aa: CASSYFDTKETQYF
CDR3nt: TGTGCCAGCAGTTATTTCGACACGAAAGAGACCCAGTACTTC

len: 13
v_gene: TRBV7-2
abundance: NA
d_gene: NA
j_gene: TRBJ1-2
CDR3aa: CASSLVVDYGYTF
CDR3nt: TGTGCCAGCAGCTTAGTGGTAGACTATGGCTACACCTTC

len: 17
v_gene: TRBV6-2/TRBV6-3
abundance: NA
d_gene: NA
j_gene: TRBJ1-1
CDR3aa: CASRIPSGGSLNTEAFF
CDR3nt: TGTGCCAGCAGAATACCCTCGGGGGGATCACTGAACACTGAAGCTTTCTTT

len: 15
v_gene: TRBV15
abundance: NA
d_gene: NA
j_gene: TRBJ2-6
CDR3aa: CATSRQGSGANVLTF
CDR3nt: TGTGCCACCAGCAGACAGGGTTCTGGGGCCAACGTCCTGACTTTC

len: 14
v_gene: TRBV7-2
abundance: NA
d_gene: TRBD2
j_gene: TRBJ2-1
CDR3aa: CASSYTGGRNEQFF
CDR3nt: TGTGCCAGCAGCTATACGGGAGGGAGGAATGAGCAGTTCTTC

len: 15
v_gene: TRBV6-1
abundance: NA
d_gene: NA
j_gene: TRBJ2-7
CDR3aa: CASRNTGWSSYEQYF
CDR3nt: TGTGCCAGCAGAAATACAGGCTGGAGCTCCTACGAGCAGTACTTC

len: 14
v_gene: TRBV30
abundance: NA
d_gene: NA
j_gene: TRBJ2-1
CDR3aa: CAWSVLGAGNEQFF
CDR3nt: TGTGCCTGGAGTGTGTTAGGGGCCGGCAATGAGCAGTTCTTC

len: 14
v_gene: TRBV5-1
abundance: NA
d_gene: TRBD1
j_gene: TRBJ1-2
CDR3aa: CASSTGTGNYGYTF
CDR3nt: TGCGCCAGCAGCACCGGGACAGGGAACTATGGCTACACCTTC

len: 16
v_gene: TRBV5-1
abundance: NA
d_gene: TRBD1
j_gene: TRBJ1-5
CDR3aa: CASSLGQGDSGQPQHF
CDR3nt: TGCGCCAGCAGCTTGGGGCAGGGGGACAGCGGGCAGCCCCAGCATTTT

len: 14
v_gene: TRBV7-2
abundance: NA
d_gene: TRBD1
j_gene: TRBJ2-7
CDR3aa: CASSFGTDFYEQYF
CDR3nt: TGTGCCAGCAGCTTTGGGACAGATTTTTACGAGCAGTACTTC

len: 14
v_gene: TRBV15
abundance: NA
d_gene: NA
j_gene: TRBJ1-2
CDR3aa: CATSRPPRGYGYTF
CDR3nt: TGTGCCACCAGCAGACCCCCACGGGGCTATGGCTACACCTTC

len: 14
v_gene: TRBV19
abundance: NA
d_gene: TRBD1
j_gene: TRBJ1-5
CDR3aa: CASNGGDRNQPQHF
CDR3nt: TGTGCCAGTAATGGGGGGGACAGGAATCAGCCCCAGCATTTT

len: 15
v_gene: TRBV7-7
abundance: NA
d_gene: NA
j_gene: TRBJ2-3
CDR3aa: CASSLGVSSTDTQYF
CDR3nt: TGTGCTAGCAGCTTAGGAGTCAGTAGCACAGATACGCAGTATTTT

len: 14
v_gene: TRBV18
abundance: NA
d_gene: NA
j_gene: TRBJ1-2
CDR3aa: CASSPLRTENGYTF
CDR3nt: TGTGCCAGCTCACCATTGAGGACAGAGAATGGCTACACCTTC

len: 15
v_gene: TRBV27
abundance: once
d_gene: NA
j_gene: TRBJ1-1
CDR3aa: CASSFRTDQNTEAFF
CDR3nt: TGTGCCAGCAGTTTCCGGACAGACCAGAACACTGAAGCTTTCTTT

len: 14
v_gene: TRBV5-1
abundance: NA
d_gene: NA
j_gene: TRBJ2-3
CDR3aa: CASSLVGSPDTQYF
CDR3nt: TGCGCCAGCAGCTTGGTCGGGAGCCCAGATACGCAGTATTTT

len: 15
v_gene: TRBV7-9
abundance: NA
d_gene: NA
j_gene: TRBJ2-6
CDR3aa: CASSPYSTGANVLTF
CDR3nt: TGTGCCAGCAGCCCCTATTCAACTGGGGCCAACGTCCTGACTTTC

len: 14
v_gene: TRBV30
abundance: NA
d_gene: NA
j_gene: TRBJ1-1
CDR3aa: CAWSLQGWGIEAFF
CDR3nt: TGTGCCTGGAGTCTACAGGGATGGGGCATTGAAGCTTTCTTT

len: 13
v_gene: TRBV29-1
abundance: NA
d_gene: TRBD2
j_gene: TRBJ2-5
CDR3aa: CSAGGGERETQYF
CDR3nt: TGCAGCGCCGGGGGGGGCGAGCGGGAGACCCAGTACTTC

len: 15
v_gene: TRBV4-3
abundance: NA
d_gene: NA
j_gene: TRBJ1-4
CDR3aa: CASSQAQGVGEKLFF
CDR3nt: TGCGCCAGCAGCCAAGCACAAGGGGTTGGTGAAAAACTGTTTTTT

len: 11
v_gene: TRBV20-1
abundance: NA
d_gene: NA
j_gene: TRBJ1-1
CDR3aa: CSAPTNTEAFF
CDR3nt: TGCAGTGCCCCAACCAACACTGAAGCTTTCTTT

len: 12
v_gene: TRBV19
abundance: NA
d_gene: NA
j_gene: TRBJ2-7
CDR3aa: CASRSGWGEQYF
CDR3nt: TGTGCCAGTAGGAGTGGGTGGGGCGAGCAGTACTTC

len: 14
v_gene: TRBV18
abundance: NA
d_gene: NA
j_gene: TRBJ2-7
CDR3aa: CASSLGITSDEQYF
CDR3nt: TGTGCCAGCTCACTCGGCATTACGTCCGACGAGCAGTACTTC

len: 14
v_gene: TRBV4-2
abundance: NA
d_gene: TRBD1
j_gene: TRBJ2-7
CDR3aa: CASRPAGTAYEQYF
CDR3nt: TGTGCCAGCAGGCCAGCCGGGACAGCCTACGAGCAGTACTTC

len: 15
v_gene: TRBV5-1
abundance: once
d_gene: TRBD2
j_gene: TRBJ2-1
CDR3aa: CASSLAGTSGDEQFF
CDR3nt: TGCGCCAGCAGCTTGGCGGGGACTAGCGGGGATGAGCAGTTCTTC

len: 15
v_gene: TRBV21-1
abundance: NA
d_gene: NA
j_gene: TRBJ2-1
CDR3aa: CASTRDRETYNEQFF
CDR3nt: TGTGCCAGCACCCGGGACAGGGAAACCTACAATGAGCAGTTCTTC

len: 16
v_gene: TRBV4-3
abundance: NA
d_gene: NA
j_gene: TRBJ1-2
CDR3aa: CASSQDRGSIPGGYTF
CDR3nt: TGCGCCAGCAGCCAAGATCGAGGCTCTATACCAGGAGGCTACACCTTC

len: 15
v_gene: TRBV7-2
abundance: NA
d_gene: TRBD1
j_gene: TRBJ1-2
CDR3aa: CASSLFTGDQGGYTF
CDR3nt: TGTGCCAGCAGCTTATTCACAGGGGACCAAGGTGGCTACACCTTC

len: 14
v_gene: TRBV20-1
abundance: NA
d_gene: TRBD2
j_gene: TRBJ2-3
CDR3aa: CSAPGAGGDDTQYF
CDR3nt: TGCAGTGCCCCCGGTGCGGGAGGTGACGATACGCAGTATTTT

len: 15
v_gene: TRBV4-1
abundance: NA
d_gene: TRBD2
j_gene: TRBJ2-7
CDR3aa: CASSLGLAADYEQYF
CDR3nt: TGCGCCAGCAGCCTCGGACTAGCGGCGGACTACGAGCAGTACTTC

len: 15
v_gene: TRBV7-2
abundance: NA
d_gene: NA
j_gene: TRBJ2-5
CDR3aa: CASSLPRGPQETQYF
CDR3nt: TGTGCCAGCAGCTTACCGAGAGGGCCCCAAGAGACCCAGTACTTC

len: 13
v_gene: TRBV7-2
abundance: NA
d_gene: NA
j_gene: TRBJ2-7
CDR3aa: CASSRDQAYEQYF
CDR3nt: TGTGCCAGCAGCCGAGACCAAGCCTACGAGCAGTACTTC

len: 14
v_gene: TRBV12-3/TRBV12-4
abundance: NA
d_gene: NA
j_gene: TRBJ2-1
CDR3aa: CASSPYRTSLEQFF
CDR3nt: TGTGCCAGCAGTCCCTATCGGACGAGTTTGGAGCAGTTCTTC

len: 15
v_gene: TRBV7-9
abundance: NA
d_gene: TRBD2
j_gene: TRBJ2-1
CDR3aa: CASSPTGREGGEQFF
CDR3nt: TGTGCCAGCAGCCCCACGGGGCGGGAGGGAGGTGAGCAGTTCTTC

len: 12
v_gene: TRBV6-1
abundance: few
d_gene: NA
j_gene: TRBJ2-7
CDR3aa: CASSLWVYEQYF
CDR3nt: TGTGCCAGCAGTCTGTGGGTCTACGAGCAGTACTTC

len: 17
v_gene: TRBV5-4
abundance: NA
d_gene: NA
j_gene: TRBJ2-1
CDR3aa: CASSLEGASGRYNEQFF
CDR3nt: TGTGCCAGCAGCTTGGAAGGAGCCAGCGGCCGCTACAATGAGCAGTTCTTC

len: 15
v_gene: TRBV18
abundance: once
d_gene: NA
j_gene: TRBJ1-5
CDR3aa: CASSEAGLSNQPQHF
CDR3nt: TGTGCCAGCTCGGAGGCAGGCCTTAGCAATCAGCCCCAGCATTTT

len: 15
v_gene: TRBV7-9
abundance: NA
d_gene: TRBD2
j_gene: TRBJ2-5
CDR3aa: CASSMGLAGVETQYF
CDR3nt: TGTGCCAGCAGCATGGGACTAGCGGGAGTCGAGACCCAGTACTTC

len: 15
v_gene: TRBV4-1
abundance: NA
d_gene: NA
j_gene: TRBJ2-7
CDR3aa: CASSRGLIVAYEQYF
CDR3nt: TGCGCCAGCAGTCGGGGGCTCATCGTGGCCTACGAGCAGTACTTC

len: 13
v_gene: TRBV7-9
abundance: NA
d_gene: NA
j_gene: TRBJ2-1
CDR3aa: CASSLARYNEQFF
CDR3nt: TGTGCCAGCAGCTTAGCAAGGTACAATGAGCAGTTCTTC

len: 13
v_gene: TRBV25-1
abundance: NA
d_gene: NA
j_gene: TRBJ1-2
CDR3aa: CASSESGASGYTF
CDR3nt: TGTGCCAGCAGTGAATCGGGGGCGTCTGGCTACACCTTC

len: 14
v_gene: TRBV7-9
abundance: NA
d_gene: TRBD1
j_gene: TRBJ1-2
CDR3aa: CASSIQGANYGYTF
CDR3nt: TGTGCCAGCAGCATACAGGGGGCTAACTATGGCTACACCTTC

len: 17
v_gene: TRBV5-6
abundance: NA
d_gene: TRBD2
j_gene: TRBJ2-5
CDR3aa: CASSLMRGTDFQETQYF
CDR3nt: TGTGCCAGCAGCTTGATGCGGGGGACGGACTTCCAAGAGACCCAGTACTTC